One sample yielded the 13 T cell receptor beta chains listed below, sequenced in a study of blood T cell repertoires in COVID-19. Using immunoSEQ multiplex PCR, the repertoire was profiled, and TCRdb retains in-frame clones only, with some absent. This table has around 380,000 clones, 70% to 85% appearing once. Sequenced sample: peripheral blood. These receptors all stem from a human donor with acute or convalescent COVID-19. The donor label of this sample is uncertain.

The gene calls are TRBV15 and TRBJ1-4; D is ambiguous. Trimming removed 8 bases at V and 0 bases at J, with 10 bases between. CDR1 is LNHNV, CDR2 YYDKDF, per germline (reference sequence). CDR3 length equals 14 residues. CDR3 bases: TGTGCCACCGGCGGCGGGGCAACTAATGAAAAACTGTTTTTT. Translation gives CATGGGATNEKLFF.

This chain links TRBV5-1 with TRBJ2-7, with TRBD1 identical over 8 bases. The CDR3 consists of 15 residues. Germline trimming cut 5 bases from V and 2 bases from J; bases unmatched to any gene: 9. The germline CDR1 and CDR2 sequences are SGHRS and YFSETQ. CDR3 sequence reads: CASRQLQGVPYEQYF. In DNA form, the CDR3 reads TGCGCCAGCAGGCAATTACAGGGGGTCCCCTACGAGCAGTACTTC.

This clone turned up a few times. This rearrangement joins TRBV5-4 to TRBJ1-1, with no clear D. V shed 4 bases and J shed 6 bases, with 16 bases lying between them. Germline V lookup: CDR1 SGHNT, CDR2 YYREEE (reference sequence). The CDR3 totals 14 residues. CDR3 sequence (DNA): TGTGCCAGCAGCCTCGGCCAAATCGACTCTGAAGCTTTCTTT. Translated, it gives CASSLGQIDSEAFF.

The V and J genes are TRBV28 and TRBJ2-7; D is ambiguous. V dropped 6 bases and J dropped 3 bases, with 15 bases sitting between them. Germline CDR1 reads MDHEN; CDR2 reads SYDVKM. This CDR3 spans 14 amino acids. In nucleotides, the CDR3 is TGTGCCAGCAGCGGGTCCAATGGCAACTACGAGCAGTACTTC. Amino acid sequence: CASSGSNGNYEQYF.

This chain links TRBV5-1 with TRBJ2-2; 9 bases are a match to TRBD2. J lost 1 base, V lost 4 bases, and 14 bases had no gene match. This CDR3 contains 19 residues. CDR1 and CDR2 (germline): SGHRS, YFSETQ. CDR3 coding DNA: TGCGCCAGCAGCGGTCACATAGCTAGCGGGGCACAGAACACCGGGGAGCTGTTTTTT. Translated, it gives CASSGHIASGAQNTGELFF.

The V gene is TRBV5-8, the J gene TRBJ2-1, with D possibly being TRBD2 (5 bases). Trimming pared 9 bases from V and 2 bases from J, leaving 15 bases between. Germline V lookup: CDR1 SGHTS, CDR2 YDEGEE. This CDR3 has 14 residues. CDR3 sequence (DNA): TGTGCCACCCTTCTTGAGGGAGCCTACAATGAGCAGTTCTTC. Amino acid sequence: CATLLEGAYNEQFF.

CDR3 DNA sequence: TGTGCCAGCAGTCCTTTGAGGGTCTACAATGAGCAGTTCTTC. Its protein is CASSPLRVYNEQFF. The rearrangement joins TRBV6-5 to TRBJ2-1, with a tentative D call TRBD2 (5 bases). Per the germline V gene, CDR1 is MNHEY and CDR2 is SVGAGI. Trimming cost V 5 bases and J 3 bases, with 11 bases left between them. There are 14 residues in the CDR3.

The chain recombines TRBV11-2 with TRBJ2-1, with a possible D match to TRBD1 (5 bases). The V gene lost 3 bases and the J gene lost 4 bases, with 13 bases spanning the gap. From germline, CDR1 is SGHAT and CDR2 FQNNGV. The CDR3 has 15 amino acids. The CDR3 DNA reads as TGTGCCAGCAGCTTGGGCGACAGACAATACAATGAGCAGTTCTTC. Protein sequence: CASSLGDRQYNEQFF.

This chain uses TRBV2 with TRBJ2-7, with 9 positions matching TRBD2. Germline V gene lookup returns CDR1 SNHLY and CDR2 FYNNEI. J was trimmed by 4 bases and V by 6 bases; bases with no gene match: 7. The CDR3 sequence is 14 residues long. The CDR3 nucleotides read TGTGCCAGCAGGACTAGCGGTTTACATTACGAGCAGTACTTC. Its translation: CASRTSGLHYEQYF.

The chain is built from TRBV5-1 and TRBJ2-2; maybe TRBD2 (6 bases). There are 14 residues in the CDR3. Per the germline V gene, CDR1 is SGHRS and CDR2 is YFSETQ. Trimming shortened V by 0 bases and J by 4 bases, and 7 bases separated the two germline ends. For the CDR3, the DNA is TGCGCCAGCAGCTTGGAGGGAGGCACCGGGGAGCTGTTTTTT. Protein: CASSLEGGTGELFF.

This chain joins TRBV29-1 and TRBJ1-4, with a weak D call TRBD1 (6 bases). V lost 6 bases and J 3 bases, leaving 11 bases between the germline ends. Germline CDR1 reads SQVTM; CDR2 reads ANQGSEA. This CDR3 contains 13 residues. Here the CDR3 reads CSVAGTSNEKLFF. The CDR3 bases are TGCAGCGTCGCCGGGACATCTAATGAAAAACTGTTTTTT.

The CDR3 DNA reads as TGTGCCAGCAGCTTGGTTGGTGGTGACAGGTATGCCTACAATGAGCAGTTCTTC. Its protein is CASSLVGGDRYAYNEQFF. This chain links TRBV5-5 with TRBJ2-1; D may be TRBD1 (6 bases). The CDR3 runs 18 residues. Trimming pared 0 bases from V and 2 bases from J, leaving 18 bases between. Germline CDR1 SGHKS, CDR2 YYEKEE (reference sequence).

This clone was found a few times. This sequence joins TRBV5-1 and TRBJ2-2; no clear D gene. CDR1 is SGHRS, CDR2 YFSETQ, per germline. The CDR3 sequence is 12 residues long. Trimming took off 0 bases at V and 9 bases at J, with 6 bases between the two ends. CDR3 region: CASSLDWRELFF. CDR3 coding DNA: TGCGCCAGCAGCTTGGATTGGCGGGAGCTGTTTTTT.